A selection of T cell receptor beta chains follows, all from one sample in a study of blood T cell repertoires in COVID-19. Method: immunoSEQ multiplex PCR; TCRdb's copy keeps in-frame clones and lacks some. This table has about 530,000 clones, less than 90% appearing once. Source material: peripheral blood. The receptors shown here come from a woman aged 50 to 60 with COVID-19, enrolled during active disease. Each CDR3 is given with its conserved first and last residue. The D gene is left open where the match is weak. Clone size is not always given. Where it is, it says once, few, many or a class for expanded clones.

TRBJ2-1	NA	TRBV29-1	TRBD1	CSVEGSRQGAYNEQFF
TRBJ1-1	NA	TRBV24-1	TRBD1	CATSDPGQGDTEAFF
TRBJ2-3	NA	TRBV7-2	NA	CASRSLDTQYF
TRBJ1-1	NA	TRBV5-1	NA	CASSPREGRGGTEAFF
TRBJ2-1	NA	TRBV18	TRBD1	CASSPRPGQGGFSGNEQFF
TRBJ2-2	NA	TRBV11-3	NA	CASSLDYGTGELFF
TRBJ1-2	once	TRBV29-1	TRBD1	CSVNHRGPNNYGYTF
TRBJ2-3	NA	TRBV19	TRBD1	CASSDYRGQADTQYF
TRBJ2-2	NA	TRBV11-2	NA	CASSLDSLNTGELFF
TRBJ2-3	NA	TRBV3-1/TRBV3-2	NA	CASSLGGRADTQYF
TRBJ1-5	few	TRBV19	TRBD1	CASSMTGGQPQHF
TRBJ2-3	NA	TRBV6-2/TRBV6-3	TRBD1	CASSHDQGQMQDTQYF
TRBJ1-4	NA	TRBV2	NA	CASTGEGSLEKLFF
TRBJ2-3	NA	TRBV18	NA	CASSLSGTDTQYF
TRBJ1-1	NA	TRBV6-5	TRBD1	CATDRAGSSTEAFF
TRBJ2-3	NA	TRBV6-1	TRBD1	CASSEAIGQGVDTQYF
TRBJ2-1	NA	TRBV4-1	TRBD2	CASSHGSSGGASYNEQFF
TRBJ2-2	NA	TRBV9	NA	CASSVERGGGGELFF
TRBJ1-1	NA	TRBV18	TRBD1	CASSPMGAGGTEAFF
TRBJ2-7	NA	TRBV28	NA	CASPPRGASPYEQYF
TRBJ2-5	NA	TRBV7-8	NA	CASSLRDSETQYF
TRBJ2-1	once	TRBV5-5	TRBD2	CASSSWTSGGANEQFF
TRBJ1-1	once	TRBV10-3	NA	CAITFDSMNTEAFF
TRBJ2-1	NA	TRBV6-5	NA	CVSDGGSEQFF
TRBJ1-2	NA	TRBV28	NA	CASSLGGNNYGYTF
TRBJ2-5	NA	TRBV11-2	NA	CASSSPRVAAQYF
TRBJ1-2	NA	TRBV2	NA	CASSELTGNYGYTF
TRBJ2-1	NA	TRBV7-9	NA	CASSLQGSYNEQFF
TRBJ1-1	NA	TRBV6-5	NA	CASSYSRTEAFF
TRBJ1-5	NA	TRBV3-1/TRBV3-2	NA	CASSQGVSNQPQHF
TRBJ1-6	NA	TRBV2	TRBD1	CASTFGDRDNSPLHF
TRBJ1-4	NA	TRBV12-2	NA	CASLGRSVGQGFLGNEKLFF
TRBJ2-5	NA	TRBV6-1	NA	CASSEIGGAQGTQYF
TRBJ2-3	NA	TRBV5-1	NA	CASSLEGGTDTQYF
TRBJ1-5	NA	TRBV19	NA	CASSMMGAGRLLNQPQHF
TRBJ2-3	NA	TRBV14	TRBD2	CASSLIAGGDTQYF
TRBJ2-7	NA	TRBV5-1	NA	CASSLYSGSISYEQYF
TRBJ2-1	NA	TRBV5-4	TRBD1	CASSWGPDRGRVNEQFF
TRBJ1-6	NA	TRBV7-6	NA	CASSLTANSPLHF
TRBJ2-7	once	TRBV9	NA	CASSAGVSYEQYF
TRBJ1-1	NA	TRBV24-1	NA	CATSDLRGTEAFF
TRBJ2-7	NA	TRBV7-8	TRBD1	CASSLSRTGVTYEQYF
TRBJ2-7	NA	TRBV27	NA	CASSPTYHFIRGTSYEQYF
TRBJ2-7	NA	TRBV12-3/TRBV12-4	NA	CAIGRSVLGEQYF
TRBJ1-1	once	TRBV6-4	NA	CASSDGGEAFF
TRBJ1-1	NA	TRBV11-2	TRBD1	CASSFTGGDTEAFF
TRBJ2-5	NA	TRBV9	NA	CASSPEGAGETQYF
TRBJ1-2	once	TRBV27	NA	CASSLSRRNYGYTF